The 5 T cell receptor beta chains below all came from one sample that was sequenced in a study of cytomegalovirus exposure and HLA in healthy donors. PCR amplification relied on 60 Vbeta primers (plus 13 Jbeta primers). Assay: immunoSEQ multiplex PCR; the TCRdb copy retains only in-frame clones and omits some. The sample consists of 250,000 to 350,000 clones, 75% to 85% of them appearing once. Sequencing input: PBMCs. Every receptor here comes from a girl aged 2 to 9 in good health and CMV-seronegative.

J is TRBJ2-4 and V is TRBV28, with D possibly being TRBD1 (5 bases). The CDR3 runs 16 residues. Trimming left V 5 bases short and J 9 bases short, with 23 bases between. Germline lookup yields CDR1 MDHEN and CDR2 SYDVKM. The CDR3 DNA sequence: TGTGCCAGCAGTGGGGCCCACCAACCCGGAAAGTTCATTCAGTACTTC. Translating gives CASSGAHQPGKFIQYF.

The chain employs TRBV4-2 and TRBJ2-1; D uncertain. V lost 0 bases and J 4 bases, leaving 19 bases between the germline ends. CDR3 size: 18 residues. Germline V gene lookup returns CDR1 LGHNA and CDR2 YNFKEQ. The CDR3 DNA is TGTGCCAGCAGCCAAGATACCCACCTTTTCGCGCGTTACAATGAGCAGTTCTTC. Residues: CASSQDTHLFARYNEQFF.

This clone appeared a few times. V usage is TRBV27 and J usage is TRBJ1-2; the match to TRBD1 covers 7 bases. V trimming: 2 bases; J trimming: 5 bases; junction bases outside the gene matches: 8. CDR3 size: 15 residues. Germline-derived CDR1 and CDR2 are MNHEY and SMNVEV (reference sequence). The CDR3 loop is CASSLTPQGRYGYTF. CDR3 nucleotide sequence: TGTGCCAGCAGTTTAACCCCACAGGGGAGGTATGGCTACACCTTC.

The V call is TRBV15, the J call TRBJ2-7, with D possibly matching TRBD1 (5 bases). Trimming took off 1 base at V and 2 bases at J, with 12 bases between the two ends. The CDR3 is 15 amino acids. Germline V CDR1 and CDR2: LNHNV, YYDKDF (reference sequence). The CDR3 DNA reads as TGTGCCACCAGCAGAGGACAGCCTCTAGCCTACGAGCAGTACTTC. This encodes CATSRGQPLAYEQYF.

The rearrangement joins TRBV11-1 to TRBJ1-3; 9 bases agree with TRBD1. The CDR3 is 15 amino acids. Germline CDR1 SGHAT, CDR2 FQDESV (reference sequence). V was pared by 5 bases and J by 1 base, with 3 bases of the junction left unmatched. The DNA for the CDR3 is TGTGCCAGCAGCGGACAGGGGACGTCTGGAAACACCATATATTTT. Its translation is CASSGQGTSGNTIYF. The full variable domain, completed using reference TRBV11-1 and TRBJ1-3, is EAEVAQSPRYKITEKSQAVAFWCDPISGHATLYWYRQILGQGPELLVQFQDESVVDDSQLPKDRFSAERLKGVDSTLKIQPAELGDSAMYLCASSGQGTSGNTIYFGEGSWLTVV.